The next 3 T cell receptor beta chains were all read from a single sample in a study of TIL therapy for anti-PD-1-resistant metastatic lung cancer. The immunoSEQ assay was v3. Sequencing was performed with immunoSEQ multiplex PCR; in TCRdb, only in-frame clones are kept and a portion is missing. The table shows about 50,000 clones, with 65% to 80% occurring only once. Described time point: pre-treatment sample, taken before nivolumab and TIL therapy. Pleural nodules or supraclavicular lymph nodes made up most of the excised metastases sampled. Sequences were derived from tumor tissue, sampled at baseline. Receptors originate from a person between 25 and 80 years old with non-small cell lung cancer.

The chain has TRBV19 and TRBJ2-5; D tentatively fits TRBD1 or TRBD2 (6 bases each). CDR1 and CDR2 from the germline V gene are LNHDA and SQIVND (reference sequence). This CDR3 region has 15 residues. Trimming shortened V by 5 bases and J by 5 bases, and 18 bases separated the two germline ends. Here the CDR3 reads CASSPLTGAGETQYF. The CDR3 DNA is TGTGCCAGTAGTCCCCTAACGGGGGCTGGGGAGACCCAGTACTTC. The variable domain in full, with the rest retrieved from reference TRBV19 and TRBJ2-5, is DGGITQSPKYLFRKEGQNVTLSCEQNLNHDAMYWYRQDPGQGLRLIYYSQIVNDFQKGDIAEGYSVSREKKESFPLTVTSAQKNPTAFYLCASSPLTGAGETQYFGPGTRLLVL.

This clone showed up just a few times. The rearrangement links TRBV2 to TRBJ1-5, with D unclear. The V and J ends lost 7 bases and 0 bases respectively, with 7 bases between them. Germline V gives CDR1 SNHLY, CDR2 FYNNEI. The CDR3 is 13 amino acids. The CDR3 is CASIRDSNQPQHF. The CDR3 DNA sequence: TGTGCCAGCATCCGGGATAGCAATCAGCCCCAGCATTTT.

The chain joins TRBV5-6 to TRBJ2-2; D perhaps matches TRBD1 (5 bases). V lost 3 bases to trimming and J lost 0 bases, with 12 bases between them. This CDR3 region has 16 residues. CDR1 and CDR2 (germline): SGHDT, YYEEEE. CDR3: CASSWGERANTGELFF. In DNA, the CDR3 is TGTGCCAGCAGCTGGGGCGAAAGAGCGAACACCGGGGAGCTGTTTTTT.